These T cell receptor beta chains were read from a single sample in a study of blood T cell repertoires in COVID-19. This table comes from immunoSEQ multiplex PCR, and its TCRdb copy is limited to in-frame clones, with some not included. This table has roughly 100,000 clones, roughly 80% appearing once. The sample was peripheral blood. Source of these receptors: a woman aged 80 or older with active or convalescent COVID-19. Each CDR3 is given with its conserved first and last residue. Each record gives: V gene, J gene, clone size, D gene, CDR3 protein, CDR3 DNA. D genes are given only for firm matches. Expanded clones get a size class; other rows say once, few or many, or leave the size out.

TRBV6-2/TRBV6-3	TRBJ1-4	-	-	CASSYGGPGGEKLFF	TGTGCCAGCAGTTACGGTGGGCCCGGGGGTGAAAAACTGTTTTTT
TRBV5-5	TRBJ2-1	-	-	CASRRTESSYNEQFF	TGTGCCAGCAGGCGGACAGAGAGCTCCTACAATGAGCAGTTCTTC
TRBV12-3/TRBV12-4	TRBJ1-6	-	TRBD1	CASRGQLHSPLHF	TGTGCCAGCAGGGGACAGTTACATTCACCCCTCCACTTT
TRBV19	TRBJ1-1	-	TRBD1	CASSIGGTGETEAFF	TGTGCCAGTAGTATAGGTGGGACAGGGGAGACTGAAGCTTTCTTT
TRBV6-4	TRBJ1-1	-	TRBD1	CASRNSRGDEAFF	TGTGCCAGCAGAAATTCCAGGGGGGATGAAGCTTTCTTT
TRBV5-6	TRBJ1-3	-	TRBD1	CASSYIQGDGNTIYF	TGTGCCAGCAGTTACATACAGGGGGACGGAAACACCATATATTTT
TRBV11-3	TRBJ1-3	-	-	CASSLAGDNGNTIYF	TGTGCCAGCAGCTTAGCCGGGGACAACGGAAACACCATATATTTT
TRBV4-3	TRBJ1-4	-	-	CASSRTVQTNEKLFF	TGCGCCAGCAGCCGGACAGTCCAAACTAATGAAAAACTGTTTTTT
TRBV29-1	TRBJ1-4	-	-	CSVRQRPNEKLFF	TGCAGCGTTCGACAGAGACCTAATGAAAAACTGTTTTTT
TRBV5-1	TRBJ2-5	-	-	CASSLLGDQETQYF	TGCGCCAGCAGCTTGCTGGGAGACCAAGAGACCCAGTACTTC
TRBV12-3/TRBV12-4	TRBJ1-3	-	-	CASSSIGDTIYF	TGTGCCAGCAGTTCAATTGGAGACACCATATATTTT
TRBV19	TRBJ1-5	-	-	CASTPQARSNQPQHF	TGTGCCAGTACCCCCCAGGCAAGATCCAATCAGCCCCAGCATTTT
TRBV6-1	TRBJ1-2	many	TRBD1	CASSDGGQTNYGYTF	TGTGCCAGCAGTGACGGGGGACAGACTAACTATGGCTACACCTTC
TRBV5-4	TRBJ2-1	-	-	CASSRGWSGNEQFF	TGTGCCAGCAGCCGGGGGTGGTCCGGCAATGAGCAGTTCTTC
TRBV5-1	TRBJ1-2	-	-	CASSPKIFQGYDGYTF	TGCGCCAGCAGCCCCAAAATTTTCCAGGGTTATGATGGCTACACCTTC
TRBV3-1/TRBV3-2	TRBJ2-1	-	-	CASSQKTPGNEQFF	TGTGCCAGCAGCCAAAAGACTCCCGGTAATGAGCAGTTCTTC
TRBV6-6	TRBJ1-5	-	-	CASSNRALNQPQHF	TGTGCCAGCAGTAATCGAGCTTTGAATCAGCCCCAGCATTTT
TRBV3-1/TRBV3-2	TRBJ2-7	few	TRBD2	CASSRSPGGENEQYF	TGTGCCAGCAGCCGGTCGCCTGGGGGGGAGAACGAGCAGTACTTC
TRBV3-1/TRBV3-2	TRBJ2-1	few	-	CASRRRDSNYNEQFF	TGTGCCAGCAGGCGGCGGGACAGCAACTACAATGAGCAGTTCTTC
TRBV9	TRBJ2-3	-	-	CASSKEGRGDRTDTQYF	TGTGCCAGCAGCAAAGAGGGGAGGGGGGATCGCACAGATACGCAGTATTTT
TRBV19	TRBJ1-2	few	TRBD1	CASREQGLGYGYTF	TGTGCCAGTAGGGAACAGGGGCTAGGTTACGGCTACACCTTC
TRBV19	TRBJ2-3	-	-	CASSALARDTQYF	TGTGCCAGTAGTGCATTAGCGCGCGATACGCAGTATTTT
TRBV10-3	TRBJ1-1	-	TRBD1	CAISSGGATEAFF	TGTGCCATCAGCTCAGGGGGCGCCACTGAAGCTTTCTTT
TRBV28	TRBJ2-7	once	-	CASSSTPSYEQYF	TGTGCCAGCAGTTCCACACCGTCCTACGAGCAGTACTTC
TRBV7-9	TRBJ2-1	-	-	CASSLLRVSHSYNEQFF	TGTGCCAGCAGCTTACTCCGGGTCTCCCACTCCTACAATGAGCAGTTCTTC
TRBV7-2	TRBJ1-4	few	-	CASSPAGEKLFF	TGTGCCAGCAGCCCGGCGGGCGAAAAACTGTTTTTT
TRBV29-1	TRBJ2-2	-	-	CSVYSQTHTGELFF	TGCAGCGTATATTCCCAGACTCACACCGGGGAGCTGTTTTTT
TRBV29-1	TRBJ1-3	once	TRBD1	CSADRGGNTIYF	TGCAGCGCTGACAGGGGTGGAAACACCATATATTTT
TRBV28	TRBJ1-1	-	-	CASRGPMNTEAFF	TGTGCCAGCAGGGGCCCTATGAACACTGAAGCTTTCTTT
TRBV6-2/TRBV6-3	TRBJ1-2	-	-	CASSSMANHGYTF	TGTGCCAGCAGTAGTATGGCCAACCATGGCTACACCTTC
TRBV15	TRBJ2-2	few	-	CATSRGGSGELFF	TGTGCCACCAGCAGAGGGGGCTCCGGGGAGCTGTTTTTT
TRBV11-2	TRBJ2-3	few	-	CASSLSGGPTDTQYF	TGTGCCAGCAGCTTATCAGGGGGGCCCACAGATACGCAGTATTTT
TRBV6-5	TRBJ2-3	-	TRBD2	CASSSRGADTQYF	TGTGCCAGCAGTTCACGGGGGGCAGATACGCAGTATTTT
TRBV5-6	TRBJ1-6	-	TRBD1	CASSQLDRVGSPLHF	TGTGCCAGCAGCCAACTAGACAGGGTCGGGTCACCCCTCCACTTT
TRBV25-1	TRBJ1-6	-	-	CASRGEPSYNSPLHF	TGTGCCAGCCGGGGGGAGCCCTCCTATAATTCACCCCTCCACTTT